The entry below gives a single TCR beta chain sequence along with its context. Its antigen remains unknown. These data come from a study of CD4 T cells in relation to SARS-CoV-2 and coronaviruses. Study context: ViraFEST: approximately 10-day antigen culture of PBMCs, then TCR beta CDR3 sequencing. Crossreactive spike epitopes shared across donors were mapped to their HLA restriction.

Germline V gene sequence: CDR1 MDHEN, CDR2 SYDVKM. CDR3 size: 14 residues. Trimming removed 5 bases from V and 7 bases from J, with 14 bases in between. Sequencing was performed with immunoSEQ multiplex PCR; in TCRdb, only in-frame clones are kept and a portion is missing. The sample includes some 46,000 clones, about 80% of them seen just once. The receptor comes from an adult with COVID-19. Sequenced: naive CD4+ T cells from PBMCs, cultured in vitro. Subset denoted: naive CD4+ T cells isolated by negative enrichment. V gene TRBV28 combines with J gene TRBJ1-4; TRBD1 is a possible D gene (5 bases). CDR3 sequence reads: CASSPQGRFEKLFF. CDR3 sequence (DNA): TGTGCCAGCAGTCCTCAGGGTCGTTTTGAAAAACTGTTTTTT.